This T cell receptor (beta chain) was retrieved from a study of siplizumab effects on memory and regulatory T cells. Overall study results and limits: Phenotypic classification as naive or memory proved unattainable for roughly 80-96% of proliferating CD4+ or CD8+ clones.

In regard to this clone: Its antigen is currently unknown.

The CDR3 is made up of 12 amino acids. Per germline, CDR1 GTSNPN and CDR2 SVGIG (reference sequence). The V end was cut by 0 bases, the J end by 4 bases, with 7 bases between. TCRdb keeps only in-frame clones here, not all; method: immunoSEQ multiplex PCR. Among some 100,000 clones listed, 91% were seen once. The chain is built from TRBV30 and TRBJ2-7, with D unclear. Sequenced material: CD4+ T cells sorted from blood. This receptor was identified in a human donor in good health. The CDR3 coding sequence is TGTGCCTGGAGTGTTCACGCTTACGAGCAGTACTTC. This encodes CAWSVHAYEQYF. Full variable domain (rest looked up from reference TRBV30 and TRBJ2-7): SQTIHQWPATLVQPVGSPLSLECTVEGTSNPNLYWYRQAAGRGLQLLFYSVGIGQISSEVPQNLSASRPQDRQFILSSKKLLLSDSGFYLCAWSVHAYEQYFGPGTRLTVT.